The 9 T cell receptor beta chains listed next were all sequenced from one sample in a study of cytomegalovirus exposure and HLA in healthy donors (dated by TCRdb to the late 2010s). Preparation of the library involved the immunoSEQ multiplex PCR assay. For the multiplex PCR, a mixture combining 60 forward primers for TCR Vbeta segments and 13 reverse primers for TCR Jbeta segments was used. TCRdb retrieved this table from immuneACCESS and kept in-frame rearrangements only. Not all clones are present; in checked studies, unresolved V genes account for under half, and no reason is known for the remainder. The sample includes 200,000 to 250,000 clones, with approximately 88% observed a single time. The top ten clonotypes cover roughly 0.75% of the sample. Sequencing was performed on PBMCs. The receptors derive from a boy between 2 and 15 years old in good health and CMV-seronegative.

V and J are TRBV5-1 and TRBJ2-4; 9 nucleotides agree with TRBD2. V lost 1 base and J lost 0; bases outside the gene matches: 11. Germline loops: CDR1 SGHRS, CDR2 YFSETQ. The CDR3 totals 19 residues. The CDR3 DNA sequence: TGCGCCAGCAGCTTGATATCAGCGGGAGGCGCTAAAGCCAAAAACATTCAGTACTTC. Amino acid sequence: CASSLISAGGAKAKNIQYF.

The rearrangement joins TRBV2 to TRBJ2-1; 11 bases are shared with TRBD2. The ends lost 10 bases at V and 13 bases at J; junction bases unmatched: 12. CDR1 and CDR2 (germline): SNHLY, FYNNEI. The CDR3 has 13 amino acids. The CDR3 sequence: CATLLAGARIQFF. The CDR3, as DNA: TGTGCCACCTTACTAGCGGGGGCCCGTATCCAGTTCTTC. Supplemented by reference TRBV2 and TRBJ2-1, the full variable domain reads EPEVTQTPSHQVTQMGQEVILRCVPISNHLYFYWYRQILGQKVEFLVSFYNNEISEKSEIFDDQFSVERPDGSNFTLKIRSTKLEDSAMYFCATLLAGARIQFFGPGTRLTVL.

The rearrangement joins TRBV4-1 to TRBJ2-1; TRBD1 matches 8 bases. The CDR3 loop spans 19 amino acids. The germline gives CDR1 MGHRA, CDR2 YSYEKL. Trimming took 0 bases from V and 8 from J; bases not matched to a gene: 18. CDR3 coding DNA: TGCGCCAGCAGCCAAGATCCCGTCCTTTCCGGACAGGGTTTCTATGAGCAGTTCTTC. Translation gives CASSQDPVLSGQGFYEQFF.

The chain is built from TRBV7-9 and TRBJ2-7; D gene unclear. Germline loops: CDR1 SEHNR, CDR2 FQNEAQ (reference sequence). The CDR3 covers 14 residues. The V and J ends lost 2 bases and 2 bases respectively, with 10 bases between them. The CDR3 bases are TGTGCCAGCAGCTTATTAACAGATACCTACGAGCAGTACTTC. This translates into CASSLLTDTYEQYF.

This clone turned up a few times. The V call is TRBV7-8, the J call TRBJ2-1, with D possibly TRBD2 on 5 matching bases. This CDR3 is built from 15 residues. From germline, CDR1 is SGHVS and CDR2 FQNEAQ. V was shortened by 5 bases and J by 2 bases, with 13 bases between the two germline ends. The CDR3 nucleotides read TGTGCCAGCAGCCCCGGGGATGGGACCTACAATGAGCAGTTCTTC. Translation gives CASSPGDGTYNEQFF.

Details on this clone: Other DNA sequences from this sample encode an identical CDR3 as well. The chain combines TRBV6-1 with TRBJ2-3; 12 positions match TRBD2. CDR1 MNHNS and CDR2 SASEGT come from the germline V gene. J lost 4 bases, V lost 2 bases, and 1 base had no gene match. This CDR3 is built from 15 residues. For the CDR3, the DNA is TGTGCCAGCAGTGAACTAGCGGGGGGGCCAGATACGCAGTATTTT. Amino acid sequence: CASSELAGGPDTQYF.

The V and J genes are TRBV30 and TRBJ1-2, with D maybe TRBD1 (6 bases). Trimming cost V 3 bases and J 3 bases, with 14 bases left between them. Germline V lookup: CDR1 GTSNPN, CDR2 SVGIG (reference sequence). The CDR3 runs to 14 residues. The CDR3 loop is CAWSPKDSYYGYTF. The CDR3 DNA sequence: TGTGCCTGGAGCCCTAAGGACAGCTACTATGGCTACACCTTC.

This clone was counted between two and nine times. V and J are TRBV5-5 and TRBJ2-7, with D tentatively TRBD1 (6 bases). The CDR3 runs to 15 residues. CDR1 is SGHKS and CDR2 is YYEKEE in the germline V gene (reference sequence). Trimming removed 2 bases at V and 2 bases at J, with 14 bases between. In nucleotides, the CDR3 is TGTGCCAGCAGCTTCACAGGGAACCTGGCCTACGAGCAGTACTTC. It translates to CASSFTGNLAYEQYF.

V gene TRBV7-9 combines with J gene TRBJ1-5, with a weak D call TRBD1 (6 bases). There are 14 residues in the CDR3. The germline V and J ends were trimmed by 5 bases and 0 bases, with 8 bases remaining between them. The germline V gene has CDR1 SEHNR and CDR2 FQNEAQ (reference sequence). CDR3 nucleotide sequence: TGTGCCAGCAGCCCACAGGGTAGCAATCAGCCCCAGCATTTT. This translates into CASSPQGSNQPQHF.